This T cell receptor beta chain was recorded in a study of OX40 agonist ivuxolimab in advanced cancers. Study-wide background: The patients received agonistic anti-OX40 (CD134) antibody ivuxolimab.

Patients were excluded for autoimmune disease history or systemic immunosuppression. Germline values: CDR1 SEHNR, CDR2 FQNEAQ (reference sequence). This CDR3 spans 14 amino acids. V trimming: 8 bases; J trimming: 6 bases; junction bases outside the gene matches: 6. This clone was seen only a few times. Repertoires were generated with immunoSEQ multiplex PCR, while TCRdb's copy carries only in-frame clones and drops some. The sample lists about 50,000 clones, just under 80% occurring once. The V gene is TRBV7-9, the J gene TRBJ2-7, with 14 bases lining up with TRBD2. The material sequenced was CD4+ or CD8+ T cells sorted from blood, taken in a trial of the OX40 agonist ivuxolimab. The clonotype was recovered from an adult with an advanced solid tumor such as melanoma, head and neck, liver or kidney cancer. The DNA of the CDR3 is TGTGCCAGCGGCGGGACTAGCGGGAGAACCGAGCAGTACTTC. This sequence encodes CASGGTSGRTEQYF. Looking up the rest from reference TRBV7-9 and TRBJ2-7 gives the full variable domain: DTGVSQNPRHKITKRGQNVTFRCDPISEHNRLYWYRQTLGQGPEFLTYFQNEAQLEKSRLLSDRFSAERPKGSFSTLEIQRTEQGDSAMYLCASGGTSGRTEQYFGPGTRLTVT.